These 3 T cell receptor beta chains were all obtained from the same sample, sequenced in a study of cytomegalovirus exposure and HLA in healthy donors. Primers for the PCR totalled 60 Vbeta and 13 Jbeta. Measured with immunoSEQ multiplex PCR; TCRdb has only the in-frame clones, and not every one. The sample records approximately 51,000 clones, around 82% being singletons. Sequencing was done on a sample of PBMCs. These receptors were obtained from a boy aged 10-17 years in good health and CMV-seropositive.

CDR3 nucleotide sequence: TGTGCCAGCAGCTTAGCAATCGCGAGCGGGACCCAGTACTTC. It codes for CASSLAIASGTQYF. The rearrangement uses TRBV7-9 and TRBJ2-5; D may be TRBD2 (5 bases). Trimming took off 0 bases at V and 7 bases at J, with 12 bases between the two ends. This CDR3 region has 14 residues. Germline V gene lookup returns CDR1 SEHNR and CDR2 FQNEAQ (reference sequence). Variable domain in full (rest from reference TRBV7-9 and TRBJ2-5): DTGVSQNPRHKITKRGQNVTFRCDPISEHNRLYWYRQTLGQGPEFLTYFQNEAQLEKSRLLSDRFSAERPKGSFSTLEIQRTEQGDSAMYLCASSLAIASGTQYFGPGTRLLVL.

This rearrangement joins TRBV2 to TRBJ2-7, with 9 bases lining up with TRBD1. CDR1 and CDR2 from the germline V gene are SNHLY and FYNNEI. The CDR3 has 15 amino acids. The junction had 7 bases not matched to a gene; V was cut back by 5 bases and J by 2 bases. Here the CDR3 DNA reads TGTGCCAGCAGTAAAAGACAGGGGGGTCCCTACGAGCAGTACTTC. It encodes CASSKRQGGPYEQYF.

Details on this clone: At one boundary the junction diverges from the germline segment, which might be a read error. The chain combines TRBV7-7 with TRBJ2-7; 11 nucleotides line up with TRBD1. The germline CDR1 and CDR2 sequences are SSHAT and FNYEAQ (reference sequence). The CDR3 consists of 15 residues. CDR3 loop: CASSLGTGGSYEQYF. The CDR3 region has the DNA TGTGCTAGCAGCCTCGGGACAGGGGGCTCCTACGAGCAGTACTTC.